The rows below give T cell receptor beta chains drawn from one sample of a study of vaccination effects on CD4 cells after COVID-19. Their antigens are not known. The assay was immunoSEQ multiplex PCR, and TCRdb's table has in-frame clones only and misses some. The data show more than 20,000 clones, about 74% seen once. The sample here was CD4+ T cells from PBMCs cultured with SARS-CoV-2 spike peptides, taken before COVID-19 vaccination. The receptors here all came from a human donor who received a COVID-19 vaccine. The CDR3 runs from the conserved cysteine through the conserved F or W. D genes are given only for firm matches. Clone size is stated in some rows and not others, as once, few, many or a class when expanded.

TRBJ2-7 NA TRBV14 NA CASSQATSTPVEQYF TGTGCCAGCAGCCAAGCGACTAGTACCCCAGTCGAGCAGTACTTC
TRBJ1-4 TRBD1 TRBV7-6 NA CASGAKDRGGELFF TGTGCCAGCGGGGCAAAGGACAGGGGAGGAGAACTGTTTTTT
TRBJ2-1 NA TRBV6-5 NA CASSSHGGFNEQFF TGTGCCAGCAGTTCGCACGGCGGATTCAATGAGCAGTTCTTC
TRBJ2-1 NA TRBV19 NA CASSLRDRKEKFF TGTGCCAGTAGTCTCAGGGACCGTAAGGAAAAGTTCTTC
TRBJ1-1 NA TRBV5-4 NA CASSLRQGLNTEAFF TGTGCCAGCAGCTTAAGGCAGGGCCTGAACACTGAAGCTTTCTTT
TRBJ2-3 NA TRBV5-5 NA CASSLAGLAGTDTQYF TGTGCCAGCAGCTTGGCCGGTCTAGCTGGCACAGATACGCAGTATTTT
TRBJ1-1 NA TRBV7-8 NA CASSVTGQETEAFF TGTGCCAGCAGCGTTACGGGACAAGAAACTGAAGCTTTCTTT
TRBJ1-4 NA TRBV3-1/TRBV3-2 few CASSQTTRTQEKLFF TGTGCCAGCAGCCAGACGACACGTACCCAGGAAAAACTGTTTTTT
TRBJ1-3 TRBD1 TRBV12-5 once CASGLVRKPGQVWSGNTIYF TGTGCTAGTGGTTTGGTAAGAAAACCGGGACAGGTTTGGTCTGGAAACACCATATATTTT
TRBJ1-1 NA TRBV5-1 NA CASSLGREAFF TGCGCCAGCAGCTTGGGTCGTGAAGCTTTCTTT
TRBJ1-2 TRBD1 TRBV5-6 NA CASSSYDREGSEGYTF TGTGCCAGCAGCTCCTACGACAGGGAAGGATCGGAAGGCTACACCTTC
TRBJ2-1 TRBD2 TRBV7-8 NA CASSILAGGLSIGSYNEQFF TGTGCCAGCAGCATATTAGCGGGGGGGCTTTCTATTGGCTCCTACAATGAGCAGTTCTTC